Each of the 11 T cell receptor beta chains below was sequenced from the same sample in a study of breast tumors, draining lymph nodes, adjacent tissues. Breast cancer patients provided tissue from their axillary draining lymph nodes. TCRdb re-called the multiplex PCR reads through MiXCR, storing one row per CDR3 protein. The data show around 170,000 distinct CDR3 sequences, 30% to 35% seen once. The sequenced material came from axillary lymph node tissue. These receptors came from a female donor with breast cancer. Some clones in this sample may be carry-over from other donors' samples.

The table lists this clonotype with many counts. The J gene is TRBJ1-2, the V gene TRBV5-1, with D tentatively TRBD1 (6 bases). There are 13 residues in the CDR3. Trimming left V 1 base short and J 3 bases short, with 7 bases between. Germline CDR1 is SGHRS and CDR2 is YFSETQ. The DNA for the CDR3 is TGCGCCAGCAGCTTGAACAGGGACTATGGCTACACCTTC. It specifies CASSLNRDYGYTF.

V usage is TRBV7-9 and J usage is TRBJ1-4, with no clear D. Trimming left V 1 base short and J 7 bases short, with 13 bases between. Germline V CDR1 and CDR2: SEHNR, FQNEAQ (reference sequence). The CDR3 consists of 15 residues. CDR3 amino acids: CASSLGVGGREKLFF. The CDR3 DNA reads as TGTGCCAGCAGCTTAGGGGTTGGTGGGCGTGAAAAACTGTTTTTT.

This clonotype has at least ten counts. The CDR3 reads CSAGDRYNQPQHF. The DNA for the CDR3 is TGCAGTGCTGGGGACAGGTACAATCAGCCCCAGCATTTT. The chain employs TRBV20-1 and TRBJ1-5, with 8 positions matching TRBD1. CDR1 and CDR2 from the germline V gene are DFQATT and SNEGSKA (reference sequence). This CDR3 has 13 residues. V was clipped by 5 bases and J by 3 bases; unmatched bases: 3.

This clonotype has a count of ten or more. The chain has TRBV19 and TRBJ1-3, with unresolved D. Germline CDR1 is LNHDA and CDR2 is SQIVND (reference sequence). Deletions cut 5 bases from V and 0 bases from J, with 11 bases between. The CDR3 is 15 residues long. Here the CDR3 reads CASSEAISSGNTIYF. Written as DNA, the CDR3 is TGTGCCAGTAGTGAAGCAATTTCCTCTGGAAACACCATATATTTT.

This clonotype has at least ten counts. The J gene is TRBJ2-3, the V gene TRBV14; D might be TRBD2 (5 bases). The CDR3 consists of 15 residues. Germline CDR1 is SGHDN and CDR2 is FVKESK. The V end was cut by 2 bases, the J end by 4 bases, with 13 bases between. CDR3 in amino acids: CASSQTRALPDTQYF. The DNA of the CDR3 is TGTGCCAGCAGCCAAACGAGGGCCTTACCAGATACGCAGTATTTT.

A single count supports this clonotype. Germline is not matched at one junction end, which may reflect a read error. This chain connects TRBV25-1 to TRBJ1-5, with D possibly matching TRBD1 (5 bases). The germline CDR1 and CDR2 sequences are MGHDK and SYGVNS. There are 16 residues in the CDR3. The CDR3 bases are TGTGCCTGCAGTAAAACGGGGGGAGGGTTACATCAGCCCCAGCATTTT. It encodes CACSKTGGGLHQPQHF.

As to this clonotype: With a much larger clone just one base away, this may be a read error. The chain links TRBV7-2 to TRBJ2-1; D assignment may be TRBD1 or TRBD2 (5 bases each). This CDR3 spans 13 amino acids. In germline, CDR1 is SGHTA, CDR2 FQGNSA. Trimming cost V 3 bases and J 8 bases, with 11 bases left between them. The CDR3 region has the DNA TGTGCCAGCAGCTTTGGGGGACGCGATGAGCAGTTCTTC. As protein: CASSFGGRDEQFF.

The V gene is TRBV12-3 or TRBV12-4, the J gene TRBJ2-5, with 7 bases lining up with TRBD2. V shed 3 bases, J shed 5 bases, and the junction held 3 bases outside the gene matches. The CDR3 runs 13 residues. In nucleotides, the CDR3 is TGTGCCAGCAGTTTGGGGGGGATGGAGACCCAGTACTTC. It is translated as CASSLGGMETQYF.

This clonotype was observed many times. The chain recombines TRBV7-2 with TRBJ2-2; 9 bases map to TRBD2. V shed 2 bases and J 5 bases; nucleotides not matched to a gene: 9. The CDR3 spans 17 residues. Germline V gene sequence: CDR1 SGHTA, CDR2 FQGNSA. CDR3 bases: TGTGCCAGCAGCTTACTTAGCGGGAGTGTTTGGACCGGGGAGCTGTTTTTT. Translated: CASSLLSGSVWTGELFF. Complete variable domain (other parts from reference TRBV7-2 and TRBJ2-2): GAGVSQSPSNKVTEKGKDVELRCDPISGHTALYWYRQSLGQGLEFLIYFQGNSAPDKSGLPSDRFSAERTGGSVSTLTIQRTQQEDSAVYLCASSLLSGSVWTGELFFGEGSRLTVL.

The V gene is TRBV10-3, the J gene TRBJ1-1; D possibly corresponds to TRBD1 (5 bases). Germline-derived CDR1 and CDR2 are ENHRY and SYGVKD. V gave up 6 bases and J gave up 1 base, with 9 bases separating them. The CDR3 is made up of 13 amino acids. Written as DNA, the CDR3 is TGTGCCATCAGCTCGGGACGGAACACTGAAGCTTTCTTT. Amino acids: CAISSGRNTEAFF.

This clonotype was seen at least ten times. Possible read error: a much larger clone is one base away. The chain joins TRBV7-6 to TRBJ2-5; 7 nucleotides match TRBD1. Germline V gives CDR1 SGHVS, CDR2 FNYEAQ. CDR3 length: 15 residues. The CDR3 sequence is CASSLDRTGEETQHF. CDR3 DNA: TGTGCCAGCAGCTTAGATCGGACAGGCGAAGAGACCCAGCACTTC.